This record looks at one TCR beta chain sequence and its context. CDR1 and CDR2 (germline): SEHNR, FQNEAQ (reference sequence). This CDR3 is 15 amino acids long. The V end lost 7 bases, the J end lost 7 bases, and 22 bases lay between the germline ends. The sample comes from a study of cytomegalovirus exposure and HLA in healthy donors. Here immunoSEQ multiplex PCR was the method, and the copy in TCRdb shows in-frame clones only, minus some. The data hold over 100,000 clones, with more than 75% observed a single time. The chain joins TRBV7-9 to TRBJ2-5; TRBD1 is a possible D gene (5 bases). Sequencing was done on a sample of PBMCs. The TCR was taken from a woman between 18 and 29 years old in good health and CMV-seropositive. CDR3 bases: TGTGCCAGCAAACAAGGTCAGGGAAGATTGGGGACCCAGTACTTC. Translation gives CASKQGQGRLGTQYF.